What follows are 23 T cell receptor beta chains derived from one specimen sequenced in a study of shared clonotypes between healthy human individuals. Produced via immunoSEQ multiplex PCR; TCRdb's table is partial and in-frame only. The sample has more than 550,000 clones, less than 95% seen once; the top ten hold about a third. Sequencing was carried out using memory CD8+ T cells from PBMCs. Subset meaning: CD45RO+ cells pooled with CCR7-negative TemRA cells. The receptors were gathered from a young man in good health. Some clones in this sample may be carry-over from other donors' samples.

This chain's CDR3 is CASSQGRGQPYEQYF. The CDR3 DNA reads as TGTGCCAGCAGCCAAGGAAGGGGGCAGCCCTACGAGCAGTACTTC. The genes are TRBV14 and TRBJ2-7; 7 bases are shared with TRBD1. Germline V gives CDR1 SGHDN, CDR2 FVKESK. This CDR3 region has 15 residues. With V trimmed by 1 base and J by 2 bases, 5 bases remained unmatched.

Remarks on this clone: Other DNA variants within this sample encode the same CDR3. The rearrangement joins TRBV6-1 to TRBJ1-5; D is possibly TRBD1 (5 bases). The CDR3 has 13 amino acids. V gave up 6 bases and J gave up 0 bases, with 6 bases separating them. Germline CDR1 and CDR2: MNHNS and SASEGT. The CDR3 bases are TGTGCCAGCAGGGGGGATAGCAATCAGCCCCAGCATTTT. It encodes CASRGDSNQPQHF.

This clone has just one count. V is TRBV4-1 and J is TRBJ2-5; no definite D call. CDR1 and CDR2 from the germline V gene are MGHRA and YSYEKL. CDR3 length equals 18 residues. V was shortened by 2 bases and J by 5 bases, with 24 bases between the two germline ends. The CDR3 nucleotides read TGCGCCAGCAGCCAAACGGCCTTATCCGTTATCCTTCAGGAGACCCAGTACTTC. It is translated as CASSQTALSVILQETQYF.

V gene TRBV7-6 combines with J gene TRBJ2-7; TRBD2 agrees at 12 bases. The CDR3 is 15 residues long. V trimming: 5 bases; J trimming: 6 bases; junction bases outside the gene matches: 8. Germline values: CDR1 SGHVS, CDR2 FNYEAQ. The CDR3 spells CASSPSGRGSAEQYF. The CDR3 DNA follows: TGTGCCAGCAGCCCTAGCGGGAGGGGGTCGGCCGAGCAGTACTTC.

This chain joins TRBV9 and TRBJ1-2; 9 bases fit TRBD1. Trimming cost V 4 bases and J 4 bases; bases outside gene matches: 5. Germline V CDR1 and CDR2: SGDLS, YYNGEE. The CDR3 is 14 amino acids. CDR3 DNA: TGTGCCAGCAGCCCAGGACAGGGGAGCTATGGCTACACCTTC. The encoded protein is CASSPGQGSYGYTF.

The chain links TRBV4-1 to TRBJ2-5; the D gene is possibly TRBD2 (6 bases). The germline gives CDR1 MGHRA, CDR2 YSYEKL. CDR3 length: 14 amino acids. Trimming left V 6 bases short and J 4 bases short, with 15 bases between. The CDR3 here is CASRPTGGRETQYF. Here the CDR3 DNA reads TGCGCCAGCAGGCCTACCGGGGGAAGAGAGACCCAGTACTTC.

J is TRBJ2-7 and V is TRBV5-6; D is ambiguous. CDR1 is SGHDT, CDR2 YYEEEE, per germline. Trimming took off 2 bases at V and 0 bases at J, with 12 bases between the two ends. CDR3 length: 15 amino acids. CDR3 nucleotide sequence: TGTGCCAGCAGCTTTTCCGTGAGGAGCTCCTACGAGCAGTACTTC. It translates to CASSFSVRSSYEQYF.

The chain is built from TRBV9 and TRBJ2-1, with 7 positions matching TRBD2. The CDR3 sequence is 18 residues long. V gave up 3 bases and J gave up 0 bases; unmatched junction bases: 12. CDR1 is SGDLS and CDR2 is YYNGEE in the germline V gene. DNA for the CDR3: TGTGCCAGCAGCGACCCCCCTTTGCGGGAGAACTCCTACAATGAGCAGTTCTTC. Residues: CASSDPPLRENSYNEQFF. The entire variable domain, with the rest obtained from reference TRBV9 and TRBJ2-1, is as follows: DSGVTQTPKHLITATGQRVTLRCSPRSGDLSVYWYQQSLDQGLQFLIQYYNGEERAKGNILERFSAQQFPDLHSELNLSSLELGDSALYFCASSDPPLRENSYNEQFFGPGTRLTVL.

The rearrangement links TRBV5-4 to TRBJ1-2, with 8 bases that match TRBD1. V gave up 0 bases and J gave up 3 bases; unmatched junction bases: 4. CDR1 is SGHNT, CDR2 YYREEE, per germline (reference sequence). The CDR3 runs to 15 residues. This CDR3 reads CASSLGTGRDYGYTF. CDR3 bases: TGTGCCAGCAGCTTGGGGACAGGGCGGGACTATGGCTACACCTTC.

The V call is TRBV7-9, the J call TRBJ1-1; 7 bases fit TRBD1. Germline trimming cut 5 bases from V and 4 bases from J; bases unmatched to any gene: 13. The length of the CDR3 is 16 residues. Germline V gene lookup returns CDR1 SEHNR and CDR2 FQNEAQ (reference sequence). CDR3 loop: CASSPTDRSLGTEAFF. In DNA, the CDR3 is TGTGCCAGCAGCCCTACGGACAGGTCTTTGGGCACTGAAGCTTTCTTT.

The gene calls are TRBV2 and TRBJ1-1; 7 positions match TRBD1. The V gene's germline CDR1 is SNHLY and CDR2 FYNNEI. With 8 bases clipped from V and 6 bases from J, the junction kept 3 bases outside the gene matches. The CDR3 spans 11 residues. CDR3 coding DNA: TGTGCCAGCTCCCAGGGGGCTGAAGCTTTCTTT. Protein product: CASSQGAEAFF.

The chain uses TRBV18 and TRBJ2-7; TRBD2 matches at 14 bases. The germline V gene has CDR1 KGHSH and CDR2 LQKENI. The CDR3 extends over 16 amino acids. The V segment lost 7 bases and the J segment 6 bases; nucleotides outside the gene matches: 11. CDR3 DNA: TGTGCCAGCTTAGGACTAGCGGGAGGTTCTCCTGGCGAGCAGTACTTC. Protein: CASLGLAGGSPGEQYF.

As DNA, the CDR3 is TGTGCCAGCAGCCAAGAATTGGGGAACTATGGCTACACCTTC. Translating it yields CASSQELGNYGYTF. This rearrangement joins TRBV14 to TRBJ1-2; D is unresolved. There are 14 residues in the CDR3. The germline V and J ends were trimmed by 0 bases and 2 bases, with 7 bases remaining between them. Germline V gene data show CDR1 as SGHDN and CDR2 as FVKESK.

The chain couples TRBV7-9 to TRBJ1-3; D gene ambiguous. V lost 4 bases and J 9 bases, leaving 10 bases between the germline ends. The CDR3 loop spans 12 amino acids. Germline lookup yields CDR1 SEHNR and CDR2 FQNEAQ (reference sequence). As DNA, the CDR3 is TGTGCCAGCAGCTGGGCTTCCCGCACCATATATTTT. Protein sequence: CASSWASRTIYF.

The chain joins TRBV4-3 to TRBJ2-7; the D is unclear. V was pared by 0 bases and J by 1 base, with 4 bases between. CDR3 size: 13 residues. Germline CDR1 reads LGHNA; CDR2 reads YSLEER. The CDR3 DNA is TGCGCCAGCAGCCAAGATACGTCCTACGAGCAGTACTTC. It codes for CASSQDTSYEQYF.

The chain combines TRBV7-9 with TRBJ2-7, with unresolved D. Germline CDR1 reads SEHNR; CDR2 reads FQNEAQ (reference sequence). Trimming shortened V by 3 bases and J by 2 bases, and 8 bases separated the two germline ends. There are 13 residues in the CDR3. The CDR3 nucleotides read TGTGCCAGCAGCTTCGAGGTAACCTACGAGCAGTACTTC. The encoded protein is CASSFEVTYEQYF.

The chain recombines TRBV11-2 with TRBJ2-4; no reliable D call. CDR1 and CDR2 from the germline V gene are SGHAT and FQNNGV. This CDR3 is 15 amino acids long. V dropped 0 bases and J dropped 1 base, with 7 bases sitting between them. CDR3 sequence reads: CASSLDRVAKNIQYF. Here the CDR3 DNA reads TGTGCCAGCAGCTTAGATAGGGTTGCCAAAAACATTCAGTACTTC.

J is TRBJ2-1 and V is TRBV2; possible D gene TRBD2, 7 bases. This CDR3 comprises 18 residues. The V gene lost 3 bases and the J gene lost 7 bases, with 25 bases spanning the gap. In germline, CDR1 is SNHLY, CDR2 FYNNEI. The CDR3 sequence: CASSDAAYRGRGWNEQFF. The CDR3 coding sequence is TGTGCCAGCAGTGACGCGGCCTATCGTGGGAGGGGGTGGAATGAGCAGTTCTTC.

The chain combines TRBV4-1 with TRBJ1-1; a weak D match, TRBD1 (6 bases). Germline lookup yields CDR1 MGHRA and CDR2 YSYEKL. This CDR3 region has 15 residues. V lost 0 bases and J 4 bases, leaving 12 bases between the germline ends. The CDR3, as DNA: TGCGCCAGCAGCCAAGATGTAGGGGGTGCCACTGAAGCTTTCTTT. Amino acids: CASSQDVGGATEAFF.

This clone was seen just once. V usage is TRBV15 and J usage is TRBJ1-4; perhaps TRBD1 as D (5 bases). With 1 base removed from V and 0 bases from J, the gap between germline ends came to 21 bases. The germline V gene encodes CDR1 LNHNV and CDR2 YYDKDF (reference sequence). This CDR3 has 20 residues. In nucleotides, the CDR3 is TGTGCCACCAGCAGAGGGGCGGGCACTTTCAGGGAGGCAACTAATGAAAAACTGTTTTTT. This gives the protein CATSRGAGTFREATNEKLFF.

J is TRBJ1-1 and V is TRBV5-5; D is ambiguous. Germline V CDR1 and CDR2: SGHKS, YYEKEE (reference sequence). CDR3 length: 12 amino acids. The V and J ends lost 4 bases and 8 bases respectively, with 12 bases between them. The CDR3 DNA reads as TGTGCCAGCAGCCTATTATTGGGAGAAGCTTTCTTT. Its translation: CASSLLLGEAFF. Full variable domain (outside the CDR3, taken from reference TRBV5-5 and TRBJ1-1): DAGVTQSPTHLIKTRGQQVTLRCSPISGHKSVSWYQQVLGQGPQFIFQYYEKEERGRGNFPDRFSARQFPNYSSELNVNALLLGDSALYLCASSLLLGEAFFGQGTRLTVV.

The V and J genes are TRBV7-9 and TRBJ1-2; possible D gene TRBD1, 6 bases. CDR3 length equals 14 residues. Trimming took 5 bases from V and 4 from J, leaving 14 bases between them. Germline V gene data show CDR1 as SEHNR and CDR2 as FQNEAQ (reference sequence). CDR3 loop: CASSPGEGGYGYTF. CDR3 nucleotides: TGTGCCAGCAGCCCAGGGGAGGGTGGCTATGGCTACACCTTC.

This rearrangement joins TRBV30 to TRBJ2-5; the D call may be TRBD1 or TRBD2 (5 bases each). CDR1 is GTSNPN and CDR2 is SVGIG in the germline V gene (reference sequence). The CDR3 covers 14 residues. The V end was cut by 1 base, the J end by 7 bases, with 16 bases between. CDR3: CAWSAGTARGTQYF. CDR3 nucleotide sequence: TGTGCCTGGAGTGCTGGGACCGCTCGGGGGACCCAGTACTTC.